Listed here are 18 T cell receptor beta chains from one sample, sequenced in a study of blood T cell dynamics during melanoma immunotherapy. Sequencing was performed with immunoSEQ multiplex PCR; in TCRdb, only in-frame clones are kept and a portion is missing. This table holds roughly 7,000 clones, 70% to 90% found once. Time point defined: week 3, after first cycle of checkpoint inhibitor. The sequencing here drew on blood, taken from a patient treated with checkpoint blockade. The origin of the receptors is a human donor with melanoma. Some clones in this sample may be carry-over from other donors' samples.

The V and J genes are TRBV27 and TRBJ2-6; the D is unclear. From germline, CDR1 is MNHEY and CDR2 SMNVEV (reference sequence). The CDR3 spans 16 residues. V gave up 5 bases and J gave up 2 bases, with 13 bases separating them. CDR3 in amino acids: CASSASRVAGANVLTF. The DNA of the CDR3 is TGTGCCAGCAGTGCCTCACGGGTGGCTGGGGCCAACGTCCTGACTTTC.

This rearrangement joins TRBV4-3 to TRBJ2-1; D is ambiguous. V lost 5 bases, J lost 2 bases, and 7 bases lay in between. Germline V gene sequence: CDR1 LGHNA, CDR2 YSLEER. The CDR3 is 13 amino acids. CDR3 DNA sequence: TGCGCCAGCAGCTTAACCCCCTACAATGAGCAGTTCTTC. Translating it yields CASSLTPYNEQFF.

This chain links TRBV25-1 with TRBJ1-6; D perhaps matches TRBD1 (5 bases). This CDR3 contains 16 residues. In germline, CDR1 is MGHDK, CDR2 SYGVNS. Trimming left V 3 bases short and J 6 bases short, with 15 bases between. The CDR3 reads CASSDSQGPGNSPLHF. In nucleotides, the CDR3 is TGTGCCAGCAGTGATTCCCAGGGTCCTGGTAATTCACCCCTCCACTTT.

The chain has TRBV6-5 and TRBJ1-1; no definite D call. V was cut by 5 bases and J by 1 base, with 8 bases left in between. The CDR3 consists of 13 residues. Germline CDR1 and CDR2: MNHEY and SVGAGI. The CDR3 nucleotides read TGTGCCAGCAGTGCCCACAGGAACACTGAAGCTTTCTTT. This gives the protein CASSAHRNTEAFF.

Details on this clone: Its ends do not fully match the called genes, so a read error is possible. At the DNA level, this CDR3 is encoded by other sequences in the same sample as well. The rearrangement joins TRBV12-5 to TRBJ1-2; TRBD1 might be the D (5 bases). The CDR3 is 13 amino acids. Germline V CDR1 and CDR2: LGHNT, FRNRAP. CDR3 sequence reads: CASGFHGAGGYTF. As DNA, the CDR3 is TGTGCCAGTGGTTTCCATGGGGCAGGGGGCTACACCTTC.

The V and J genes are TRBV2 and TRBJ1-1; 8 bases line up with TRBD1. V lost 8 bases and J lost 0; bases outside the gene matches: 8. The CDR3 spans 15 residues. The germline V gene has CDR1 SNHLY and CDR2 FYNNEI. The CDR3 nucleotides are TGTGCCAGCCGCCGACAGGGGCTCATGAACACTGAAGCTTTCTTT. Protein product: CASRRQGLMNTEAFF.

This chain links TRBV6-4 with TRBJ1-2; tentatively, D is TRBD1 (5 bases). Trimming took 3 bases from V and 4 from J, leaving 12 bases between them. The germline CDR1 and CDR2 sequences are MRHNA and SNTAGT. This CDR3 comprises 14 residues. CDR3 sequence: CASSEGPLGYGYTF. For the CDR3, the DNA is TGTGCCAGCAGTGAGGGGCCCCTAGGCTATGGCTACACCTTC.

Here the CDR3 DNA reads TGCAGCGCCGCGCCGCCCGGGTTCAATGAGCAGTTCTTC. Its protein product is CSAAPPGFNEQFF. The J gene is TRBJ2-1, the V gene TRBV29-1; unclear D gene. V lost 7 bases to trimming and J lost 6 bases, with 16 bases between them. Germline assignment: CDR1 SQVTM and CDR2 ANQGSEA. CDR3 length: 13 amino acids.

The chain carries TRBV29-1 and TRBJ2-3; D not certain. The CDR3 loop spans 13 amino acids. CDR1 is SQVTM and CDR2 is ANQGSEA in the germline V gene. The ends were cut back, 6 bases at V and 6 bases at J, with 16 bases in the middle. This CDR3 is CSVAPQGSDTQYF. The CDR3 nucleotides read TGCAGCGTCGCCCCCCAAGGTTCCGATACGCAGTATTTT.

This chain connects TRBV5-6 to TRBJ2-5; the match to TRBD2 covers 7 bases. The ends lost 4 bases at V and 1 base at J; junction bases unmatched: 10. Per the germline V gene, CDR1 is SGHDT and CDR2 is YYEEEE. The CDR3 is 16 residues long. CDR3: CASSPWRGTFQETQYF. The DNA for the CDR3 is TGTGCCAGCAGCCCCTGGCGGGGGACCTTCCAAGAGACCCAGTACTTC. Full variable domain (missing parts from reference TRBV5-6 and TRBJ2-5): DAGVTQSPTHLIKTRGQQVTLRCSPKSGHDTVSWYQQALGQGPQFIFQYYEEEERQRGNFPDRFSGHQFPNYSSELNVNALLLGDSALYLCASSPWRGTFQETQYFGPGTRLLVL.

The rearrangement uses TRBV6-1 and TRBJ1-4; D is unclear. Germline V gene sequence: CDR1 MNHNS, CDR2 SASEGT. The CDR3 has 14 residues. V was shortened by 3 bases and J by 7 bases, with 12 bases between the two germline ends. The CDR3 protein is CASSERGSGEKLFF. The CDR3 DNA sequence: TGTGCCAGCAGTGAGCGAGGTTCAGGTGAAAAACTGTTTTTT.

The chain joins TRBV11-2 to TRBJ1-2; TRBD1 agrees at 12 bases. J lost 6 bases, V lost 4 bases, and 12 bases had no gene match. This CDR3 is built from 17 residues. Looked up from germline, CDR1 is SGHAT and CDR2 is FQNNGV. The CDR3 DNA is TGTGCCAGCAGCTCCATCCGGGACAGGGGGCGGTTAGATGGCTACACCTTC. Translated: CASSSIRDRGRLDGYTF.

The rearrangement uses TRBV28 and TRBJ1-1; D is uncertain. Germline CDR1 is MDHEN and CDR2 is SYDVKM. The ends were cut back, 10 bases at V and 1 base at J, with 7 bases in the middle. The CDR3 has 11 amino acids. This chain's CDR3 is CAIQENTEAFF. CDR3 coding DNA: TGTGCCATTCAGGAGAACACTGAAGCTTTCTTT.

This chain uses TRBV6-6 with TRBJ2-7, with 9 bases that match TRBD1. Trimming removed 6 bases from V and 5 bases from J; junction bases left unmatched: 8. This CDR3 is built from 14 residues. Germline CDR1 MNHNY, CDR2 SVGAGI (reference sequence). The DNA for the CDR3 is TGTGCCAGCAGACCGGACAGGGGATCAGACGAGCAGTACTTC. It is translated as CASRPDRGSDEQYF.

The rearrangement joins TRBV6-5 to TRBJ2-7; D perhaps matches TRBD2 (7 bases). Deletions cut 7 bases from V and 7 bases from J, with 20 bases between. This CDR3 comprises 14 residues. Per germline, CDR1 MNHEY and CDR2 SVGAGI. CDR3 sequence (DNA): TGTGCCAGCACCGTAGAGGGGGGGGCAGGGGAGCAGTACTTC. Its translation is CASTVEGGAGEQYF.

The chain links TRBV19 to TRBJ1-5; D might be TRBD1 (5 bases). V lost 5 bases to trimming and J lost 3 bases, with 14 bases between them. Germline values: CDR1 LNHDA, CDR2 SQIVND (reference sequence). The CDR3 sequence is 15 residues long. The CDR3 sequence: CASSSRDGFNQPQHF. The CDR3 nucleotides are TGTGCCAGTAGTTCCCGGGACGGGTTCAATCAGCCCCAGCATTTT. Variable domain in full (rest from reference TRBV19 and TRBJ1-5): DGGITQSPKYLFRKEGQNVTLSCEQNLNHDAMYWYRQDPGQGLRLIYYSQIVNDFQKGDIAEGYSVSREKKESFPLTVTSAQKNPTAFYLCASSSRDGFNQPQHFGDGTRLSIL.

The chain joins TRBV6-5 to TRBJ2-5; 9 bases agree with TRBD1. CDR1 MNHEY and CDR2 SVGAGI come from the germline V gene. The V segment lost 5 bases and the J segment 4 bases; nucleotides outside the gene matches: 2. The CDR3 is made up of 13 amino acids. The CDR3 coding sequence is TGTGCCAGCAGTGGGACAGGGACAGAGACCCAGTACTTC. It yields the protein CASSGTGTETQYF.

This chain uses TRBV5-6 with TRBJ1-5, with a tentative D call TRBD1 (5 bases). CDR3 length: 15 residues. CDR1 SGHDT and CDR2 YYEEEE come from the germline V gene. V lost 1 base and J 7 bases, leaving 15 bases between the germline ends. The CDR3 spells CASSLQRQSWQPQHF. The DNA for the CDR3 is TGTGCCAGCAGCTTGCAACGACAGTCGTGGCAGCCCCAGCATTTT.